These 6 T cell receptor beta chains were all obtained from the same sample, sequenced in a study of T cells in women clearing cervical HPV infection. The repertoire was sequenced with immunoSEQ multiplex PCR; TCRdb's copy has only in-frame clones and lacks some. This listing includes about 32,000 clones. Source material: blood buffy coat. Every receptor here comes from a woman between 18 and 70 years old with a cervical HPV16 infection that either progressed to CIN3+ or cleared (not recorded which).

About this clone itself: The read ends 3 residues shy of where the CDR3 ends; the end is completed using the germline J gene. The chain recombines TRBV7-8 with TRBJ2-7; the D gene is possibly TRBD1 (6 bases). Germline CDR1 and CDR2: SGHVS and FQNEAQ. This CDR3 is built from 16 residues. Trimming pared 4 bases from V and 6 bases from J, leaving 22 bases between. The CDR3 spells CASSSPRWGLVSEQYF. Partial CDR3 DNA: TGTGCCAGCAGCTCCCCGAGATGGGGGCTTGTAAGCGAG.

A word on this clone: The read terminates 3 residues ahead of where the CDR3 ends, so the germline J gene completes it. This rearrangement joins TRBV6-2 or TRBV6-3 to TRBJ2-3; 8 bases fit TRBD1. This CDR3 comprises 17 residues. From germline, CDR1 is MNHEY and CDR2 SVGEGT. The CDR3 loop is CASSYGGPGGRNQPQYF. Incomplete CDR3 DNA: TGTGCCAGCAGTTACGGGGGGCCAGGGGGCCGCAATCAGCCG.

To note about this clone: Coverage ceases 3 residues before the CDR3 finishes, and the germline J gene fills in the end. This chain connects TRBV20-1 to TRBJ1-1; 8 bases align to TRBD1. The V segment lost 3 bases and the J segment 5 bases; nucleotides outside the gene matches: 5. There are 13 residues in the CDR3. The germline CDR1 and CDR2 sequences are DFQATT and SNEGSKA (reference sequence). CDR3: CSASGQGETEAFF. The covered CDR3 bases are TGCAGTGCTAGCGGACAGGGAGAGACTGAA.

A note on this clone: Read data end 3 residues before the CDR3 end; the end is taken from the germline J gene. The rearrangement uses TRBV7-2 and TRBJ1-1; 9 bases agree with TRBD1. Germline V gene lookup returns CDR1 SGHTA and CDR2 FQGNSA. This CDR3 is 14 amino acids long. V shed 3 bases and J 5 bases; nucleotides not matched to a gene: 4. The sequenced CDR3 bases are TGTGCCAGCAGCTTGAACAGGGGGCTTACTGAA. It yields the protein CASSLNRGLTE. The full CDR3 is CASSLNRGLTEAFF.

With regard to this clone: The read comes to an end 3 residues before the CDR3 does, leaving the germline J gene to fill in the end. The genes are TRBV15 and TRBJ2-3, with 7 positions matching TRBD2. V shed 1 base and J 2 bases; nucleotides not matched to a gene: 3. Germline lookup yields CDR1 LNHNV and CDR2 YYDKDF (reference sequence). The CDR3 length is 15 residues. The sequenced CDR3 bases are TGTGCCACCAGCAGAGGCGGGGGAGTCACAGATACG. This encodes CATSRGGGVTDT. The full CDR3 protein reads CATSRGGGVTDTQYF.

For this clone: The CDR3 is cut off 3 residues early in the read; its end comes from the germline J gene. The V and J genes are TRBV5-1 and TRBJ2-1, with D uncertain. Trimming shortened V by 1 base and J by 6 bases, and 11 bases separated the two germline ends. The CDR3 contains 14 residues. The V gene's germline CDR1 is SGHRS and CDR2 YFSETQ. The DNA read from the CDR3 is TGCGCCAGCAGCTTGTCCGGGTTGGTCAATGAG. Translating it yields CASSLSGLVNE. In full, the CDR3 reads CASSLSGLVNEQFF. Combining the CDR3 with reference TRBV5-1 and TRBJ2-1 gives the whole variable domain KAGVTQTPRYLIKTRGQQVTLSCSPISGHRSVSWYQQTPGQGLQFLFEYFSETQRNKGNFPGRFSGRQFSNSRSEMNVSTLELGDSALYLCASSLSGLVNEQFFGPGTRLTVL.